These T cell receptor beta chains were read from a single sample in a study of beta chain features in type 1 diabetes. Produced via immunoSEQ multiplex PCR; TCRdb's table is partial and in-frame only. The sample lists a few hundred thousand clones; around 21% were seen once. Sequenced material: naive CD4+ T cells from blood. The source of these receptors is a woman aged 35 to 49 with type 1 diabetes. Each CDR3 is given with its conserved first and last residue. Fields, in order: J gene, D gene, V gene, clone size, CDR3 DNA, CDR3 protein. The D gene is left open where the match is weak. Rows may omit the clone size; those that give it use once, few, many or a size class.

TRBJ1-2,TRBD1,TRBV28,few,TGTGCCAGCAGCTCGGGACAGGGGAGCGGCTACACCTTC,CASSSGQGSGYTF
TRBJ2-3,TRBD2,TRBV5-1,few,TGCGCCAGCATTAGCGGGGAAAGCACAGATACGCAGTATTTT,CASISGESTDTQYF
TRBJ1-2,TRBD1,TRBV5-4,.,TGTGCCAGCGCTCCCCCGGGACAGCTTTATGGCTACACCTTC,CASAPPGQLYGYTF
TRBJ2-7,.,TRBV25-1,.,TGTGCCAGCAGTGAATCCCAGGGGTGGCCCGAGCAGTACTTC,CASSESQGWPEQYF
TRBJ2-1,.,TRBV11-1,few,TGTGCCAGCACCCAGTTAGCGTCCTACAATGAGCAGTTCTTC,CASTQLASYNEQFF
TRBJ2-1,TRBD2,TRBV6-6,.,TGTGCCAGCAGTTATGGGGTAGCGGGACTATACAATGAGCAGTTCTTC,CASSYGVAGLYNEQFF
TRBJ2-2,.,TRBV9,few,TGTGCCAGCAGCTACAGGAGCTCGAACACCGGGGAGCTGTTTTTT,CASSYRSSNTGELFF
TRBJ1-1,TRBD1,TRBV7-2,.,TGTGCCAGCAGCTTAGTGGCAGGGGGTTCAGACACTGAAGCTTTCTTT,CASSLVAGGSDTEAFF
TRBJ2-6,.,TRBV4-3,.,TGCGCCAGCAGCCTGGGAGTCTCTGGGGCCAACGTCCTGACTTTC,CASSLGVSGANVLTF
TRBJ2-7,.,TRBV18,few,TGTGCCAGCTCAGCAAGCGCCTACGAGCAGTACTTC,CASSASAYEQYF
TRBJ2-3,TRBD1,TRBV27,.,TGTGCCAGCAGTTTAAAGCCGGGACAGGGGTTGAATTTT,CASSLKPGQGLNF
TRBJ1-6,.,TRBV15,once,TGTGCCACCAGCAGAGATGAGACATCTAATTCACCCCTCCACTTT,CATSRDETSNSPLHF
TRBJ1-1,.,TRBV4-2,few,TGTGCCAGCGAATCGTCAACAGGGCTTCTTGCTAGCACTGAAGCTTTCTTT,CASESSTGLLASTEAFF
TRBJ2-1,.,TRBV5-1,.,TGCGCCAGCAGCTTGATGGCTTCACAAACTGAGCAGTTCTTC,CASSLMASQTEQFF
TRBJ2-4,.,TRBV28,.,TGTGCCAGCAGTCCCGATAAGAGGAGGGAAAACATTCAGTACTTC,CASSPDKRRENIQYF
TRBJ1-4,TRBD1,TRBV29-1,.,TGCAGCGTGCCCGGGACAGGGGGCGAAAAACTGTTTTTT,CSVPGTGGEKLFF
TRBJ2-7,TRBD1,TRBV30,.,TGTGCCTGGAACCCGGGACAGGGGATATACGAGCAGTACTTC,CAWNPGQGIYEQYF
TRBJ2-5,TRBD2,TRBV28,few,TGTGCCAGCGGCGGGACTAGCGGGAGATCGGTGACCCAGTACTTC,CASGGTSGRSVTQYF
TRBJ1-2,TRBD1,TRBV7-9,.,TGTGCCAGCGGGGACAGCGCTTATGGCTACACCTTC,CASGDSAYGYTF
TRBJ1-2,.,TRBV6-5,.,TGTGCCAGCAGTTACTCGCTGCAGGACTATGGCTACACCTTC,CASSYSLQDYGYTF
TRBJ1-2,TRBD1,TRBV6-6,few,TGTGCCAGCACCCATGGACAGGTCTATGGCTACACCTTC,CASTHGQVYGYTF
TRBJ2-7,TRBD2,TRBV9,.,TGTGCCAGCAGCGTAGAAGGCGGGAGGTTCTACGAGCAGTACTTC,CASSVEGGRFYEQYF
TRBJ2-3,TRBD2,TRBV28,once,TGTGCCAGCAGTTCCCCCCCCGGGCGGGAGGGCCCAAGCACAGATACGCAGTATTTT,CASSSPPGREGPSTDTQYF
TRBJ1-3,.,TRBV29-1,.,TGCAGCGCTTCAAGGGGGATCTCTGGAAACACCATATATTTT,CSASRGISGNTIYF
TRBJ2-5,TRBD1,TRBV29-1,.,TGCAGCCTCGACAGGGTTCGGGAGACCCAGTACTTC,CSLDRVRETQYF
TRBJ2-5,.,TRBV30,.,TGTGCCTGGAGTGGTGGGCTAGCAGCGACCCAGTACTTC,CAWSGGLAATQYF
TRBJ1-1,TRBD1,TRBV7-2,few,TGTGCCAGCAGCCACCCGACAGGGGGCCGGGCTTTCTTT,CASSHPTGGRAFF
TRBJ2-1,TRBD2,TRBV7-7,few,TGTGCTAGCAGTCCCAGCGGGGGGGCCGGGAATGAGCAGTTCTTC,CASSPSGGAGNEQFF
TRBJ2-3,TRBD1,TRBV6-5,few,TGTGCCAGCACGAGGACAGGGTTCGGCACAGATACGCAGTATTTT,CASTRTGFGTDTQYF
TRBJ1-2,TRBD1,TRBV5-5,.,TGTGCCAGCAGCCCTCCCCTGACAGGGTCTAACTATGGCTACACCTTC,CASSPPLTGSNYGYTF
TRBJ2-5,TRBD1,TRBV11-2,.,TGTGCCAGCAGCGCGATCAGGGGGCAAGAGACCCAGTACTTC,CASSAIRGQETQYF
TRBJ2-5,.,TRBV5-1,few,TGCGCCAGCAGCCGCGTTGCAGGGTACCAAGAGACCCAGTACTTC,CASSRVAGYQETQYF
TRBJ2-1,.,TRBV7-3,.,TGTGCCAGCAGCCGCCAGGGGCTCGATGAGCAGTTCTTC,CASSRQGLDEQFF
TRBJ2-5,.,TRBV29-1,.,TGCAGCGTTTTAGGGGAAGGAGAGACCCAGTACTTC,CSVLGEGETQYF
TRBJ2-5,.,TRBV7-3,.,TGTGCCAGCAGCTTCAGCGGGCGGGCAGAGACCCAGTACTTC,CASSFSGRAETQYF
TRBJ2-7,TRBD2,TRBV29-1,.,TGCAGCGCGAGAAAGGGACTAGCCGTTACCGATAATGAGCAGTACTTC,CSARKGLAVTDNEQYF
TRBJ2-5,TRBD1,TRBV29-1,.,TGCAGCGTTTGGGACAGAGGGGGCACAGAGACCCAGTACTTC,CSVWDRGGTETQYF
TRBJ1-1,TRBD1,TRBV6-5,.,TGTGCCAGCACCACCCGACAGGGCGACACTGAAGCTTTCTTT,CASTTRQGDTEAFF
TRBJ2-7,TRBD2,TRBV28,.,TGTGCCAGCAGTTTACCACTAGCGGTGCCCTACGAGCAGTACTTC,CASSLPLAVPYEQYF
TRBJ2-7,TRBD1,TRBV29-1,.,TGCAGCGTGGGACGGACAGGGCAAGGTTACGAGCAGTACTTC,CSVGRTGQGYEQYF
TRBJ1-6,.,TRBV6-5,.,TGTGCCAGCAGTTACGGGGCGGTTTATAATTCACCCCTCCACTTT,CASSYGAVYNSPLHF
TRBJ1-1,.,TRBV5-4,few,TGTGCCAGCAGCTTCGTCCCGGGGGACACTGAAGCTTTCTTT,CASSFVPGDTEAFF
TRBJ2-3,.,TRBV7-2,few,TGTGCCAGCACCGAGGGGGGGGCTCCCGATACGCAGTATTTT,CASTEGGAPDTQYF
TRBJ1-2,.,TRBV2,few,TGTGCCAGCAGTGATCGCGGGGGCTATGGCTACACCTTC,CASSDRGGYGYTF
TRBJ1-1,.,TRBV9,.,TGTGCCAGCAGCACACCAGGGTCCACTGAAGCTTTCTTT,CASSTPGSTEAFF
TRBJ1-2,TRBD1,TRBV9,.,TGTGCCAGCAGCGCCTACTCCCCTTCGACAGGGGATGGCTACACCTTC,CASSAYSPSTGDGYTF
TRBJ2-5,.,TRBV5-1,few,TGCGCCAGCAGCTTGAGTACCGACACTGGAAGCGAGACCCAGTACTTC,CASSLSTDTGSETQYF
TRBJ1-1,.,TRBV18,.,TGTGCCAGCTCACCACCGTTGGTAGCCACTGAAGCTTTCTTT,CASSPPLVATEAFF
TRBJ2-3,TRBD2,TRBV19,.,TGTGCCAGTAGCCGAACTAGCGCTAGCGCAGATACGCAGTATTTT,CASSRTSASADTQYF